This T cell receptor (beta chain) was identified during a study of blood T cells in healthy people across ages. Study conclusions and caveats: Diversity estimates from one million T cells were considered underestimates.

For the second PCR, which ran for about 7 to 11 cycles, a sample-barcoded 5' primer and a J-beta primer mix were used. Any given sample supplied a minimum of 2.5 million CDR3-containing paired-end reads. TCRdb re-analysed the 5' RACE reads in MiXCR, keeping a single row per CDR3 protein. The sample consists of under 1 million distinct CDR3 sequences, more than 40% of them appearing once. The ends lost 2 bases at V and 5 bases at J; junction bases unmatched: 12. The CDR3 contains 16 residues. Germline V gives CDR1 MNHEY, CDR2 SVGAGI. The table lists this clonotype with a few counts. Its antigen remains unknown.

The receptor's source is a man aged 60-69 years in good health. The sequenced material came from blood. The chain uses TRBV6-5 and TRBJ2-7; 7 bases align to TRBD2. CDR3 loop: CASSYLGRGKLDEQYF. CDR3 in DNA: TGTGCCAGCAGTTACCTCGGGCGGGGGAAACTCGACGAGCAGTACTTC.